This T cell receptor beta chain was documented in a study of blood T cells in healthy people across ages. The CDR3 loop spans 16 amino acids. Germline CDR1 SQVTM, CDR2 ANQGSEA. V lost 6 bases and J lost 4; bases outside the gene matches: 16. Combining a sample-barcoded 5' primer with a J-beta primer mix, a second PCR ran for about 6 to 12 cycles. TCRdb re-called the 5' RACE reads through MiXCR, storing one row per CDR3 protein. Counted here are 850,000 to 1,300,000 distinct CDR3 sequences, 40% to 45% occurring once; the ten biggest clones make up over 15%. The sequenced material came from blood. The TCR originated in a woman in her sixties or seventies in good health. The chain has TRBV29-1 and TRBJ2-3; 7 nucleotides match TRBD2. The CDR3 loop is CSVRRRLAVQADTQYF. The CDR3 coding sequence is TGCAGCGTGCGCCGTAGACTAGCAGTTCAGGCAGATACGCAGTATTTT.